Listed below are T cell receptor beta chains from one sample, sequenced in a study of T cells in narcolepsy. Repertoires were generated with immunoSEQ multiplex PCR, while TCRdb's copy carries only in-frame clones and drops some. The repertoire includes tens of thousands of clones, 87% of them detected once, and over 0.65% sits in the top ten. Source material: CD45RA- memory CD4+ T cells from PBMCs. Every receptor here comes from a human donor with narcolepsy. The CDR3 runs from the conserved cysteine through the conserved F or W. D genes are given only for firm matches. A row's size may be missing; if present it is once, few, many or a size class.

abundance,j_gene,v_gene,d_gene,CDR3nt,CDR3aa
.,TRBJ1-2,TRBV7-2,.,TGTGCCAGCAGCTCCCAGGGTTTCGACTATGGCTACACCTTC,CASSSQGFDYGYTF
.,TRBJ2-5,TRBV7-3,TRBD1,TGTGCCAGCAGTCGGACAGGGAAGGAGACCCAGTACTTC,CASSRTGKETQYF
.,TRBJ2-7,TRBV11-3,TRBD1,TGTGCCAGCAGCTTAGGCGGGACAGGGCATTCCTACGAGCAGTACTTC,CASSLGGTGHSYEQYF
.,TRBJ2-5,TRBV7-8,.,TGTGCCAGCAGCTTAATGGGGGTTCGAGAGACCCAGTACTTC,CASSLMGVRETQYF
.,TRBJ2-7,TRBV7-2,TRBD1,TGTGCCAGCAGCTCGGGGACAGGCGTCGGCGACGAGCAGTACTTC,CASSSGTGVGDEQYF
few,TRBJ2-1,TRBV25-1,TRBD2,TGTGCCAGCAGTGAACTAGCGGGGGACAATGAGCAGTTCTTC,CASSELAGDNEQFF
.,TRBJ1-1,TRBV9,.,TGTGCCAGCAGCGTAGCCCCGGGCACTGAAGCTTTCTTT,CASSVAPGTEAFF
.,TRBJ1-1,TRBV28,.,TGTGCCAGCAGTTCTTCTCAAGGACGGATTGAAGCTTTCTTT,CASSSSQGRIEAFF
.,TRBJ2-5,TRBV7-6,.,TGTGCCAGCAGCCCCACGGACAGCCAAGAGACCCAGTACTTC,CASSPTDSQETQYF
once,TRBJ2-1,TRBV11-3,TRBD2,TGTGCCAGCAGCTTAGACGGAGCTAGCGGATACAATGAGCAGTTCTTC,CASSLDGASGYNEQFF
.,TRBJ2-5,TRBV5-6,.,TGTGCCAGCAGTCAGGTCCTACAAGAGACCCAGTACTTC,CASSQVLQETQYF
once,TRBJ1-1,TRBV19,TRBD1,TGTGCCAGTAGTTGGGGGACAGGAGGAATGAACACTGAAGCTTTCTTT,CASSWGTGGMNTEAFF
.,TRBJ2-7,TRBV5-1,TRBD1,TGCGCCAGCAGCTTGGGGGACAGGGGTAACGGGCAGTACTTC,CASSLGDRGNGQYF
.,TRBJ1-5,TRBV5-5,.,TGTGCCAGCAGCTTGGGCATCGATAGCAATCAGCCCCAGCATTTT,CASSLGIDSNQPQHF
.,TRBJ1-1,TRBV5-1,.,TGCGCCAGCAGCTTGGGTGGGGGGTTGAACACTGAAGCTTTCTTT,CASSLGGGLNTEAFF
.,TRBJ2-1,TRBV7-2,.,TGTGCCAGCAGCTTGCGTCTCTCCCACAATGAGCAGTTCTTC,CASSLRLSHNEQFF
.,TRBJ2-7,TRBV5-1,TRBD2,TGCGCCAGCAGCCCCGGACTAGATCCAATCTACGAGCAGTACTTC,CASSPGLDPIYEQYF
.,TRBJ2-2,TRBV9,.,TGTGCCAGCAGCACCCACTGGGACACCGGGGAGCTGTTTTTT,CASSTHWDTGELFF
few,TRBJ2-7,TRBV11-3,TRBD1,TGTGCCAGCAGCTTTGTATCCGGGACAGGCCGCAACACCTACGAGCAGTACTTC,CASSFVSGTGRNTYEQYF
.,TRBJ1-2,TRBV27,TRBD1,TGTGCCAGCAGTTCGGGGGGACAGCTTGCTAACTATGGCTACACCTTC,CASSSGGQLANYGYTF